This T cell receptor (beta chain) was captured by sequencing in a study of OX40 agonist ivuxolimab in advanced cancers. The overall study: Mean age roughly 65 years, range about 23 to 80; around 80% male. The study, taken as a whole, reports: CD8+ T cells were the subset that, on average, had more expanded clones than CD4+.

V shed 7 bases and J shed 3 bases, with 14 bases lying between them. Germline-derived CDR1 and CDR2 are SGDLS and YYNGEE. The CDR3 is 14 amino acids. TCRdb's copy holds only in-frame clones and misses some; the assay was immunoSEQ multiplex PCR. The sample shows 53,000 or so clones, roughly 90% of them seen only once. Remarks on this clone: Its antigen is not known.

The source is an adult with an advanced solid tumor such as melanoma, head and neck, liver or kidney cancer. The chain recombines TRBV9 with TRBJ1-3; D may be TRBD1 (6 bases). The sequenced sample was CD4+ or CD8+ T cells sorted from blood, obtained in a trial of the OX40 agonist ivuxolimab. The CDR3 region is CASGQSAVGNTIYF. The CDR3 DNA follows: TGTGCCAGCGGACAGTCCGCTGTTGGAAACACCATATATTTT.